This T cell receptor beta chain was recovered during a study of CD8+ T cells in alopecia areata. Regarding treatment: oral pan-JAK inhibitor, 5-10 mg twice daily. V dropped 2 bases and J dropped 5 bases, with 6 bases sitting between them. Germline V gives CDR1 MNHEY, CDR2 SVGAGI. CDR3 length: 13 residues. Extraction of RNA preceded its reverse transcription into cDNA, which served as the sequencing template. The repertoire was sequenced with immunoSEQ multiplex PCR; TCRdb's copy has only in-frame clones and lacks some. The sample holds around 110,000 clones; 84% are singletons and the top ten take 24%.

The J gene is TRBJ2-2, the V gene TRBV6-5; the D is unclear. This receptor was obtained from a human donor with alopecia areata. Material: CD8+ T cells sorted from blood, obtained at week 24, from a patient treated with tofacitinib. The CDR3 DNA reads as TGTGCCAGCAGTTACCGGGCGACCGGGGAGCTGTTTTTT. This encodes CASSYRATGELFF.